The 25 T cell receptor beta chains in this list originate from one sample, sequenced in a study of regulatory T cells in long-lasting Graves disease. HTBI primers from iRepertoire and Arm-PCR of CDR3 regions yielded the TCR beta libraries. TCRdb fed the multiplex PCR reads into MiXCR, producing one record per CDR3 protein. The sample records 200,000 to 250,000 distinct CDR3 sequences, over 20% being singletons. As to time point: newly diagnosed GD, antithyroid drugs for less than 3 months. PBMC RNA served as the TCR library source. Source: peripheral blood mononuclear cells (PBMCs), taken at new diagnosis, from a patient treated with antithyroid drugs. The receptor set was obtained from a female donor with Graves disease.

This clonotype was counted at least ten times. This chain uses TRBV6-5 with TRBJ2-2; D gene uncertain. Germline assignment: CDR1 MNHEY and CDR2 SVGAGI. The CDR3 is 14 amino acids. Trimming shortened V by 0 bases and J by 2 bases, and 4 bases separated the two germline ends. This chain's CDR3 is CASSYSPNTGELFF. Here the CDR3 DNA reads TGTGCCAGCAGTTACTCCCCTAACACCGGGGAGCTGTTTTTT.

The V gene is TRBV7-9, the J gene TRBJ1-1; D call uncertain. The CDR3 runs to 15 residues. Germline V lookup: CDR1 SEHNR, CDR2 FQNEAQ (reference sequence). Trimming shortened V by 1 base and J by 0 bases, and 9 bases separated the two germline ends. The CDR3 DNA is TGTGCCAGCAGCTTAGTGGAGGTTCTGAACACTGAAGCTTTCTTT. Encoded protein: CASSLVEVLNTEAFF.

On this clonotype: Possible read error: a much larger clone is one base away. Since the CDR3 does not end with the conserved phenylalanine or tryptophan, this likely comes from a read error. The chain combines TRBV28 with TRBJ2-7; 8 positions agree with TRBD1. The CDR3 sequence is 14 residues long. The V gene's germline CDR1 is MDHEN and CDR2 SYDVKM. J was trimmed by 2 bases and V by 4 bases; bases with no gene match: 4. The CDR3 sequence: CASSYQGQAYEQYL. Written as DNA, the CDR3 is TGTGCCAGCAGTTATCAGGGACAGGCCTACGAGCAGTACCTC.

The chain recombines TRBV7-9 with TRBJ2-7; 8 bases are shared with TRBD1. The CDR3 has 13 residues. Germline trimming cut 9 bases from V and 5 bases from J; bases unmatched to any gene: 9. CDR1 SEHNR and CDR2 FQNEAQ come from the germline V gene (reference sequence). This chain's CDR3 is CASNRGIGNEQYF. In DNA, the CDR3 is TGTGCCAGTAACAGGGGGATAGGAAACGAGCAGTACTTC.

This clonotype has just a few counts. The chain links TRBV5-5 to TRBJ2-2; TRBD1 aligns across 12 bases. Germline V gene data show CDR1 as SGHKS and CDR2 as YYEKEE (reference sequence). V gave up 6 bases and J gave up 6 bases; unmatched junction bases: 3. The CDR3 length is 14 residues. The DNA for the CDR3 is TGTGCCAGCACCCGGGACAGGGGGCCCGGGGAGCTGTTTTTT. Its protein is CASTRDRGPGELFF.

The chain uses TRBV7-2 and TRBJ2-3; TRBD2 aligns across 13 bases. Trimming at V came to 8 bases and at J to 6 bases, leaving 11 bases not matched to a gene. CDR1 is SGHTA and CDR2 is FQGNSA in the germline V gene. The CDR3 contains 16 residues. DNA for the CDR3: TGTGCCAGCCGACGGACTAGCGGGAGTGGCATCGATACGCAGTATTTT. This codes for CASRRTSGSGIDTQYF.

This clonotype was seen more than once but under ten times. This is likely an artifact of a read error, given a far larger clone one base away. The V gene is TRBV2, the J gene TRBJ2-3; 10 bases map to TRBD2. The tail of the sequence fits TRBJ2-1 better, so the J call may be wrong. CDR1 is SNHLY and CDR2 is FYNNEI in the germline V gene. This CDR3 has 16 amino acids. The CDR3 nucleotides are TGTGCCAGCACCCTTCCTAAAGCGGGAGGGCGCAATGGGCAGTTCTTC. Its protein is CASTLPKAGGRNGQFF.

In the case of this clonotype: A clone one base away is much larger, so this may be a read error. This chain joins TRBV6-2 or TRBV6-3 and TRBJ1-1; D remains unclear. The CDR3 sequence is 14 residues long. From germline, CDR1 is MNHEY and CDR2 SVGEGT. The CDR3 protein is CAGRKMGMNTEAFF. The CDR3 DNA is TGTGCCGGCAGAAAAATGGGGATGAACACTGAAGCTTTCTTT.

This clonotype has just a few counts. The J gene is TRBJ1-6, the V gene TRBV12-3 or TRBV12-4; no clear D. V gave up 3 bases and J gave up 6 bases, with 6 bases separating them. The CDR3 is made up of 13 amino acids. CDR3 sequence: CASSLALNSPLHF. As DNA, the CDR3 is TGTGCCAGCAGTTTGGCCCTTAATTCACCCCTCCACTTT.

This clonotype was observed many times. This CDR3 is CASSEGQSDTQYF. CDR3 nucleotide sequence: TGTGCCAGCAGTGAAGGCCAGTCAGATACGCAGTATTTT. The V and J genes are TRBV2 and TRBJ2-3; D is uncertain. The germline gives CDR1 SNHLY, CDR2 FYNNEI. V was trimmed by 1 base and J by 4 bases, leaving 6 bases between them. The CDR3 spans 13 residues.

This clonotype was detected many times. The genes are TRBV7-2 and TRBJ2-4, with 10 nucleotides matching TRBD2. Germline lookup yields CDR1 SGHTA and CDR2 FQGNSA. The V and J ends lost 2 bases and 5 bases, in that order; junction bases with no gene match: 6. The CDR3 is made up of 16 amino acids. The DNA for the CDR3 is TGTGCCAGCAGCTTATTGGCTAGCGGGGGACAAAACATTCAGTACTTC. It specifies CASSLLASGGQNIQYF.

This clonotype was detected a few times. Since a much larger clone is just one base distant, this may be a read error. The chain couples TRBV10-3 to TRBJ1-5; weak D call: TRBD1 (6 bases). V was shortened by 10 bases and J by 7 bases, with 23 bases between the two germline ends. The germline CDR1 and CDR2 sequences are ENHRY and SYGVKD. This CDR3 has 15 residues. DNA for the CDR3: TGTGCCAGCCGAGCCCAACAGGGTCGAGAGCAGCCCCAGCATTTT. Amino acids: CASRAQQGREQPQHF.

Points on this clonotype: Relative to the germline gene, one junction end is altered; a read error may explain this. The chain combines TRBV7-9 with TRBJ2-7; 13 bases are a match to TRBD2. The germline gives CDR1 SEHNR, CDR2 FQNEAQ (reference sequence). This CDR3 is 17 amino acids long. In DNA, the CDR3 is TGTGCCAGCAGCTCAGAGTGGGACGGACTAGCGGGAGTCGGGGGAACCTTT. Translating it yields CASSSEWDGLAGVGGTF.

This clonotype was seen repeatedly, ten times or more. One junction end disagrees with the germline gene, perhaps due to a read error. This sequence joins TRBV7-2 and TRBJ1-4; TRBD1 agrees at 10 bases. Germline CDR1 is SGHTA and CDR2 is FQGNSA. The CDR3 has 16 amino acids. The CDR3 DNA sequence: TGCGCCAGCAGCCAACTACCGGGACAGGGGCATGAAAAACTGTTTTTT. Amino acids: CASSQLPGQGHEKLFF.

Of note for this clonotype: A much bigger clone sits one base away, suggesting this may be a read error. This chain joins TRBV18 and TRBJ1-4, with TRBD1 matching 9 bases. V shed 8 bases, J shed 6 bases, and the junction held 7 bases outside the gene matches. From germline, CDR1 is KGHSH and CDR2 LQKENI. CDR3 size: 14 residues. CDR3: CASITGGADEKLFF. The CDR3 nucleotides read TGTGCCAGCATCACAGGGGGCGCGGATGAAAAACTGTTTTTT.

Many counts were recorded for this clonotype. The junction differs from germline at one of its ends, possibly a read error. The rearrangement joins TRBV6-2 or TRBV6-3 to TRBJ1-5, with 7 bases fitting TRBD1. The CDR3 length is 13 residues. CDR1 is MNHEY and CDR2 is SVGEGT in the germline V gene. The CDR3 coding sequence is TGTGCCATCAGTTACAGGGGATGGCAGCCCCAGCATTTT. As protein: CAISYRGWQPQHF.

The J gene is TRBJ1-4, the V gene TRBV12-3 or TRBV12-4; D might be TRBD1 (6 bases). The CDR3 loop spans 14 amino acids. Trimming left V 3 bases short and J 8 bases short, with 13 bases between. The CDR3 nucleotides read TGTGCCAGCAGTTTTGGCAGGGGAATCGAAAAACTGTTTTTT. This encodes CASSFGRGIEKLFF.

The rearrangement links TRBV7-9 to TRBJ2-3, with TRBD2 matching over 10 bases. After removal of 0 bases from V and 2 bases from J, the junction contained 2 bases not matched to a gene. CDR1 and CDR2 (germline): SEHNR, FQNEAQ (reference sequence). This CDR3 is 16 amino acids long. The DNA for the CDR3 is TGTGCCAGCAGCTTAGCGACTAGCGGGTCCACAGATACGCAGTATTTT. Encoded protein: CASSLATSGSTDTQYF.

The rearrangement joins TRBV4-2 to TRBJ2-3; 8 positions agree with TRBD2. V shed 0 bases, J shed 0 bases, and the junction held 8 bases outside the gene matches. The germline gives CDR1 LGHNA, CDR2 YNFKEQ. This CDR3 has 18 residues. CDR3 nucleotides: TGTGCCAGCAGCCAAGAAAGGGGGGGCGGGAGGAGCACAGATACGCAGTATTTT. This sequence encodes CASSQERGGGRSTDTQYF.

This clonotype occurred many times. V gene TRBV30 combines with J gene TRBJ1-3, with D maybe TRBD1 (6 bases). Germline values: CDR1 GTSNPN, CDR2 SVGIG (reference sequence). Trimming pared 3 bases from V and 1 base from J, leaving 13 bases between. The CDR3 consists of 15 residues. The CDR3 region is CAWRRGRGSGNTIYF. The CDR3 DNA sequence: TGTGCCTGGAGGCGGGGCAGGGGATCTGGAAACACCATATATTTT.

The chain uses TRBV7-9 and TRBJ1-2; no definite D call. The germline CDR1 and CDR2 sequences are SEHNR and FQNEAQ (reference sequence). V dropped 5 bases and J dropped 7 bases, with 17 bases sitting between them. The CDR3 length is 14 residues. CDR3 residues: CASSPLHGQGGYTF. CDR3 nucleotide sequence: TGTGCCAGCAGCCCACTCCACGGGCAAGGTGGCTACACCTTC.

The sample holds a few counts of this clonotype. A much larger clonotype is one base distant, so this may be a read error. The final CDR3 position lacks the conserved phenylalanine or tryptophan, pointing to a likely read error. This chain links TRBV6-2 or TRBV6-3 with TRBJ2-7; perhaps TRBD2 as D (5 bases). V lost 6 bases and J 6 bases, leaving 21 bases between the germline ends. The CDR3 covers 15 residues. Germline V lookup: CDR1 MNHEY, CDR2 SVGEGT. The CDR3 protein is CASSENGNPSPEQYL. CDR3 DNA sequence: TGTGCCAGCAGCGAAAACGGGAACCCAAGCCCCGAGCAGTACCTC.

V gene TRBV11-3 combines with J gene TRBJ1-1; D might be TRBD1 (6 bases). The CDR3 is made up of 13 amino acids. In germline, CDR1 is SGHNT, CDR2 YENEEA. Trimming stripped 7 bases from V and 4 bases from J, with 13 bases between. The CDR3 nucleotides read TGTGCCAGCATACAGGGCAGGAGCACTGAAGCTTTCTTT. Residues: CASIQGRSTEAFF.

This clonotype was seen ten or more times. The rearrangement links TRBV2 to TRBJ1-4, with 10 bases lining up with TRBD1. There are 14 residues in the CDR3. Germline V gives CDR1 SNHLY, CDR2 FYNNEI. With 7 bases clipped from V and 5 bases from J, the junction kept 4 bases outside the gene matches. The CDR3 DNA reads as TGTGCCAGCAACACGGGACAGGGGAATGAAAAACTGTTTTTT. Protein product: CASNTGQGNEKLFF.

This clonotype has at least ten counts. Here the CDR3 DNA reads TGTGCCAGCAGGACGGGACAGTCCTATACCGGGGAGCTGTTTTTT. Encoded protein: CASRTGQSYTGELFF. This chain connects TRBV28 to TRBJ2-2; TRBD1 aligns across 7 bases. Germline values: CDR1 MDHEN, CDR2 SYDVKM. V shed 6 bases and J 5 bases; nucleotides not matched to a gene: 9. This CDR3 is 15 amino acids long.